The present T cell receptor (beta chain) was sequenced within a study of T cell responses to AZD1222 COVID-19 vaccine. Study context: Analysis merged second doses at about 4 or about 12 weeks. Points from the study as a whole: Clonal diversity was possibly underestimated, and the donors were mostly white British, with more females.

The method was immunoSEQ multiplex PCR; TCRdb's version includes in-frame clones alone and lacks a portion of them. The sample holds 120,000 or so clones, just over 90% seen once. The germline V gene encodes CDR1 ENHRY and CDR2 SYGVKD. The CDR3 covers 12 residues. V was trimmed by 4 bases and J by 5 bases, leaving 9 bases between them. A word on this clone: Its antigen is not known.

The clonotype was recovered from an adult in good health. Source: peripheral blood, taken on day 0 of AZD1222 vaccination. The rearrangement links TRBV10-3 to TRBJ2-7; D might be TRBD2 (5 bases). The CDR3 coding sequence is TGTGCCATCAGTGGGGGAGAGCACGAGCAGTACTTC. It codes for CAISGGEHEQYF.